The clone carrying this T cell receptor beta chain appeared many times. Its antigen remains unknown. From around 520 ng of total RNA, TCR beta-specific cDNA was reverse-transcribed using a constant-region primer. Sequencing libraries for TCR beta derived from three nested multiplex PCR rounds that used slightly modified ARM-PCR. Forward primers for TRBV1-TRBV30 and a C-beta reverse primer served the first two PCR rounds, at roughly 10 cycles each. TCRdb fed the multiplex PCR reads into MiXCR, producing one record per CDR3 protein. Among approximately 110,000 distinct CDR3 sequences, around 60% were seen once, and the ten largest hold approximately 9.7%. The source material, roughly 18-30 mg of unsorted bulk tissue, was used to co-extract RNA and DNA. This record belongs to a study of tumor-infiltrating lymphocytes in primary liver carcinoma. At the level of the study: Measuring roughly 4 to 10 cm across, the tumors were staged as T1-T3 N0M0.

Study-level findings and limits: Tumors had a significantly higher top-250-clone fraction than blood (p = 0.039).

The ends were cut back, 1 base at V and 0 bases at J, with 7 bases in the middle. Looked up from germline, CDR1 is LGHNA and CDR2 is YNFKEQ. The CDR3 runs 15 residues. Sequencing was done on a sample of liver tumor tissue from sampling region 1. Subset reported: tumor region T1, superior pole. The source is a woman in her fifties or sixties with primary liver carcinoma and hepatitis B virus infection. V is TRBV4-2 and J is TRBJ2-1, with D unclear. The CDR3 sequence is CASSQVPSSYNEQFF. CDR3 DNA sequence: TGTGCCAGCAGCCAAGTCCCCAGCTCCTACAATGAGCAGTTCTTC.